These 23 T cell receptor beta chains were sequenced from one sample in a study of T cell repertoires in cytomegalovirus infection. One entry per CDR3 protein results from TCRdb running MiXCR on the reads. The sample gives 250,000 to 300,000 distinct CDR3 sequences, around 20% of which show up once; approximately 19% is in the top ten. Antigen specificity for these receptors is unknown. The sample in question was cultured PBMCs, obtained from culture after CMV antigen stimulation. All receptors derive from a human donor in good health (CMV status not recorded). Some clones in this sample may be carry-over from other donors' samples.

Note on this clonotype: Lacking the conserved final phenylalanine or tryptophan, this CDR3 likely reflects a read error. This sequence joins TRBV18 and TRBJ2-6; D not certain. The V end lost 0 bases, the J end lost 2 bases, and 5 bases lay between the germline ends. This CDR3 is built from 15 residues. Germline V lookup: CDR1 KGHSH, CDR2 LQKENI. In DNA, the CDR3 is TGTGCCAGCTCACCACCTCTGGCTGGGGCCAACGTCCTGACTGTC. Translating gives CASSPPLAGANVLTV.

This clonotype has ten or more counts. The V gene is TRBV20-1, the J gene TRBJ2-5; D gene uncertain. The germline V and J ends were trimmed by 3 bases and 0 bases, with 8 bases remaining between them. The CDR3 totals 13 residues. Per the germline V gene, CDR1 is DFQATT and CDR2 is SNEGSKA (reference sequence). The CDR3 DNA sequence: TGCAGTGCTAGGGCTAATTACCAAGAGACCCAGTACTTC. Translation gives CSARANYQETQYF.

V is TRBV5-1 and J is TRBJ2-2; the match to TRBD2 covers 10 bases. J was trimmed by 4 bases and V by 2 bases; bases with no gene match: 5. This CDR3 is 16 amino acids long. Germline CDR1 reads SGHRS; CDR2 reads YFSETQ. This chain's CDR3 is CASSLGLADLTGELFF. DNA for the CDR3: TGCGCCAGCAGCTTAGGACTAGCGGACCTCACCGGGGAGCTGTTTTTT.

This clonotype has more than one count but fewer than ten. The chain has TRBV20-1 and TRBJ2-3; D might be TRBD2 (5 bases). Trimming stripped 6 bases from V and 3 bases from J, with 16 bases between. The CDR3 consists of 14 residues. From germline, CDR1 is DFQATT and CDR2 SNEGSKA (reference sequence). CDR3 residues: CSATGEGTTDTQYF. The CDR3 DNA reads as TGCAGTGCCACCGGCGAGGGTACAACAGATACGCAGTATTTT.

V and J are TRBV27 and TRBJ2-4; the D call may be TRBD1 or TRBD2 (6 bases each). Germline loops: CDR1 MNHEY, CDR2 SMNVEV (reference sequence). The CDR3 is 15 residues long. V lost 11 bases, J lost 3 bases, and 20 bases lay in between. The CDR3 DNA is TGTGCCCCCGCGAATCGAGGGGGGAGCAAAAACATTCAGTACTTC. This sequence encodes CAPANRGGSKNIQYF.

This chain links TRBV4-3 with TRBJ2-7, with 7 bases identical to TRBD2. V shed 4 bases, J shed 6 bases, and the junction held 3 bases outside the gene matches. The germline V gene encodes CDR1 LGHNA and CDR2 YSLEER. This CDR3 contains 12 residues. In DNA form, the CDR3 reads TGCGCCAGCAGCCGGACGGGGGGCGAGCAGTACTTC. The encoded protein is CASSRTGGEQYF.

This clonotype was seen at least ten times. The J gene is TRBJ2-7, the V gene TRBV7-2; 7 positions match TRBD1. The V gene's germline CDR1 is SGHTA and CDR2 FQGNSA. Trimming removed 1 base from V and 0 bases from J; junction bases left unmatched: 3. The CDR3 is 15 amino acids. The CDR3 coding sequence is TGTGCCAGCAGCTTAGAGGGACAGAGCTCCTACGAGCAGTACTTC. It translates to CASSLEGQSSYEQYF. Combining the CDR3 with reference TRBV7-2 and TRBJ2-7 gives the whole variable domain GAGVSQSPSNKVTEKGKDVELRCDPISGHTALYWYRQSLGQGLEFLIYFQGNSAPDKSGLPSDRFSAERTGGSVSTLTIQRTQQEDSAVYLCASSLEGQSSYEQYFGPGTRLTVT.

This clonotype was seen at least ten times. The chain has TRBV7-2 and TRBJ2-3; 9 nucleotides agree with TRBD1. The CDR3 contains 14 residues. V lost 4 bases, J lost 5 bases, and 4 bases stayed unmatched. The germline gives CDR1 SGHTA, CDR2 FQGNSA. Here the CDR3 DNA reads TGTGCCAGCAGCTCGGGACAGGGTAAAGATACGCAGTATTTT. Translated: CASSSGQGKDTQYF.

This clonotype has a handful of counts. The gene calls are TRBV28 and TRBJ2-1, with TRBD2 identical over 10 bases. This CDR3 is built from 16 residues. With 8 bases clipped from V and 8 bases from J, the junction kept 15 bases outside the gene matches. Germline assignment: CDR1 MDHEN and CDR2 SYDVKM. In DNA form, the CDR3 reads TGTGCCAGCCGCCCCGGTCGCCTAGCGGGAGTATATGAGCAGTTCTTC. Its protein product is CASRPGRLAGVYEQFF.

This clonotype was observed a few times. V gene TRBV29-1 combines with J gene TRBJ1-1, with 7 bases aligning to TRBD1. V was clipped by 5 bases and J by 4 bases; unmatched bases: 7. There are 13 residues in the CDR3. Germline loops: CDR1 SQVTM, CDR2 ANQGSEA. Here the CDR3 reads CSVTQGTATEAFF. The CDR3 DNA follows: TGCAGCGTTACCCAAGGGACAGCCACTGAAGCTTTCTTT. Based on the CDR3 plus reference TRBV29-1 and TRBJ1-1, the full variable domain is SAVISQKPSRDICQRGTSLTIQCQVDSQVTMMFWYRQQPGQSLTLIATANQGSEATYESGFVIDKFPISRPNLTFSTLTVSNMSPEDSSIYLCSVTQGTATEAFFGQGTRLTVV.

This clonotype was found a few times. V and J are TRBV5-5 and TRBJ2-4, with D unresolved. Germline CDR1 and CDR2: SGHKS and YYEKEE (reference sequence). With 4 bases removed from V and 2 bases from J, the gap between germline ends came to 13 bases. The CDR3 sequence is 15 residues long. CDR3 region: CASSLQTITKNIQYF. The DNA of the CDR3 is TGTGCCAGCAGCCTTCAGACAATCACCAAAAACATTCAGTACTTC.

V is TRBV24-1 and J is TRBJ1-1; D ambiguous. The germline V gene encodes CDR1 KGHDR and CDR2 SFDVKD. V lost 12 bases, J lost 4 bases, and 20 bases lay in between. The CDR3 has 14 amino acids. The CDR3 is CAFPGSKLGTEAFF. DNA of the CDR3: TGTGCCTTCCCGGGGAGTAAGTTGGGCACTGAAGCTTTCTTT.

The chain carries TRBV5-4 and TRBJ2-1; D call uncertain. Trimming removed 3 bases from V and 4 bases from J, with 14 bases in between. Germline CDR1 is SGHNT and CDR2 is YYREEE (reference sequence). CDR3 size: 15 residues. CDR3 residues: CASSSPRGWYNEQFF. The DNA of the CDR3 is TGTGCCAGCAGCTCCCCCCGTGGGTGGTACAATGAGCAGTTCTTC.

The V and J genes are TRBV5-5 and TRBJ2-3; maybe TRBD1 (5 bases). The CDR3 covers 16 residues. V was pared by 0 bases and J by 3 bases, with 14 bases between. CDR1 is SGHKS, CDR2 YYEKEE, per germline (reference sequence). CDR3 DNA sequence: TGTGCCAGCAGCTTGGATATGACGGCAGGGACAGATACGCAGTATTTT. The encoded protein is CASSLDMTAGTDTQYF.

The chain is built from TRBV7-2 and TRBJ2-6, with 7 bases matching TRBD2. This CDR3 is 19 amino acids long. V gave up 1 base and J gave up 4 bases; unmatched junction bases: 13. From germline, CDR1 is SGHTA and CDR2 FQGNSA. CDR3 protein: CASSLVGLAGVLGANVLTF. CDR3 DNA sequence: TGTGCCAGCAGCTTAGTCGGGTTAGCGGGCGTACTCGGGGCCAACGTCCTGACTTTC.

The rearrangement links TRBV28 to TRBJ1-5, with TRBD1 matching 9 bases. Trimming at V came to 5 bases and at J to 7 bases, leaving 15 bases not matched to a gene. The length of the CDR3 is 17 residues. CDR1 and CDR2 from the germline V gene are MDHEN and SYDVKM. The CDR3 spells CASSLLPGTGLGQPQHF. In nucleotides, the CDR3 is TGTGCCAGCAGTCTACTACCCGGGACAGGGTTAGGGCAGCCCCAGCATTTT.

This clonotype was seen many times. The gene calls are TRBV7-8 and TRBJ2-3; D not certain. Germline CDR1 and CDR2: SGHVS and FQNEAQ. V gave up 0 bases and J gave up 2 bases, with 12 bases separating them. The length of the CDR3 is 16 residues. The CDR3 is CASSLAVFGHTDTQYF. The CDR3 coding sequence is TGTGCCAGCAGCTTAGCGGTTTTTGGCCACACAGATACGCAGTATTTT.

The chain has TRBV29-1 and TRBJ1-2; D is perhaps TRBD1 (5 bases). CDR3 length equals 13 residues. V was pared by 5 bases and J by 3 bases, with 13 bases between. Germline V gene lookup returns CDR1 SQVTM and CDR2 ANQGSEA. The CDR3 sequence is CSVNRGVDYGYTF. The CDR3 bases are TGCAGCGTTAACCGGGGGGTGGACTATGGCTACACCTTC.

The chain has TRBV27 and TRBJ1-5, with a possible D match to TRBD1 (5 bases). Germline CDR1 reads MNHEY; CDR2 reads SMNVEV (reference sequence). Deletions cut 2 bases from V and 13 bases from J, with 15 bases between. The CDR3 is 13 residues long. For the CDR3, the DNA is TGTGCCAGCAGTTTAGGTTCGGCGGGGACTCAGCATTTT. Its translation is CASSLGSAGTQHF.

The rearrangement links TRBV27 to TRBJ2-7, with TRBD2 matching 10 bases. Losses at the gene ends were 3 bases for V and 6 bases for J; bases not matched to a gene: 8. The CDR3 length is 15 residues. The germline V gene encodes CDR1 MNHEY and CDR2 SMNVEV (reference sequence). The CDR3 protein is CASSFFLRLAGEQYF. CDR3 nucleotide sequence: TGTGCCAGCAGTTTCTTCCTCCGACTAGCGGGCGAGCAGTACTTC.

A few counts support this clonotype. V gene TRBV4-1 combines with J gene TRBJ1-1; possibly TRBD1 for D (5 bases). V lost 2 bases and J lost 3, with 7 bases in between. Germline V gene data show CDR1 as MGHRA and CDR2 as YSYEKL. CDR3 size: 13 residues. The CDR3 region has the DNA TGCGCCAGCAGCCAACGGGGGGACACTGAAGCTTTCTTT. This gives the protein CASSQRGDTEAFF.

A few counts support this clonotype. CDR3 sequence (DNA): TGTGCCAGCAGGATACGGACCCCTAAAGAGACCCAGTACTTC. Amino acids: CASRIRTPKETQYF. The chain couples TRBV2 to TRBJ2-5, with no clear D. The CDR3 is 14 residues long. Germline CDR1 reads SNHLY; CDR2 reads FYNNEI. Trimming pared 6 bases from V and 3 bases from J, leaving 14 bases between.

The genes are TRBV15 and TRBJ1-5; 9 bases are a match to TRBD1. The ends lost 0 bases at V and 7 bases at J; junction bases unmatched: 7. The CDR3 has 16 amino acids. Germline V gene sequence: CDR1 LNHNV, CDR2 YYDKDF (reference sequence). DNA of the CDR3: TGTGCCACCAGCAGAGATAACAGGGGGCGCGTCCAGCCCCAGCATTTT. As protein: CATSRDNRGRVQPQHF.